This TCR beta chain was captured by sequencing in a study of T cell repertoires in cytomegalovirus infection. Study context: In public TCR beta signatures, there were indications of both CMV infection and matching HLA type.

This clonotype has only one observation. Antigen specificity is unknown. One entry per CDR3 protein results from TCRdb running MiXCR on the reads. Among some 500,000 distinct CDR3 sequences listed, about 33% were seen once. CDR1 and CDR2 from the germline V gene are KGHDR and SFDVKD. The V gene end was trimmed by 4 bases and the J gene end by 4 bases; junction bases not matched to a gene: 15. This CDR3 is 18 amino acids long. The rearrangement joins TRBV24-1 to TRBJ2-1; 7 nucleotides align to TRBD1. This clonotype originated in a human donor in good health (CMV status not recorded). Some clones in this sample may be carry-over from other donors' samples. The source was cultured PBMCs, collected from culture after CMV antigen stimulation. CDR3 region: CATSEGPGTETFYNEQFF. The CDR3 region has the DNA TGTGCCACCAGTGAAGGTCCCGGGACAGAAACTTTTTACAATGAGCAGTTCTTC.